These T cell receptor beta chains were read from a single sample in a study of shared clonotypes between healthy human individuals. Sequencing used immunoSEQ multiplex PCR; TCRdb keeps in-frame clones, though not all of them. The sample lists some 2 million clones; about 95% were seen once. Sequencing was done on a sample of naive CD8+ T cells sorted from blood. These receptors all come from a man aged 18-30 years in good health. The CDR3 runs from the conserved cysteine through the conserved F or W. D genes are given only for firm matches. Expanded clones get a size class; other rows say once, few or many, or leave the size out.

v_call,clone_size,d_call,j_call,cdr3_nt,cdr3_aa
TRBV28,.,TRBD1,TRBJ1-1,TGTGCCAGCAGTTCCCCGGACAGGGGGAACACTGAAGCTTTCTTT,CASSSPDRGNTEAFF
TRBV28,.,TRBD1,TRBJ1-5,TGTGCCAGCAGTTCACAAGAGAGCGGGACAGGAGGTTATCAGCCCCAGCATTTT,CASSSQESGTGGYQPQHF
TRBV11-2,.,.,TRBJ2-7,TGTGCCAGCAGCTCGTGGACAGAAGAGGACTACGAGCAGTACTTC,CASSSWTEEDYEQYF
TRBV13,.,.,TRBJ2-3,TGTGCCAGCAGCGTAACAGGGATACGCACAGATACGCAGTATTTT,CASSVTGIRTDTQYF
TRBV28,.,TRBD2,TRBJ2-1,TGTGCCAGCAGGGGACTAGCGGGGGCCTGGGGTGAGCAGTTCTTC,CASRGLAGAWGEQFF
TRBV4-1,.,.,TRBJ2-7,TGCGCCAGCAGCCAAGTAGTAACAGGGACCTACGAGCAGTACTTC,CASSQVVTGTYEQYF
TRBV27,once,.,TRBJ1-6,TGTGCCAGCAGTTCCCCCAGGGGCTCCTATAATTCACCCCTCCACTTT,CASSSPRGSYNSPLHF
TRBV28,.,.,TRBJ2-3,TGTGCCAGCAGTCTCCGTCCCCGTATGTTGGATACGCAGTATTTT,CASSLRPRMLDTQYF
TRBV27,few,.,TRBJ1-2,TGTGCCAGCATCCCAAACAGGGCAAATGTCTTC,CASIPNRANVF
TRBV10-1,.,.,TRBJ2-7,TGCGCCAGCAGTGAGTCGGGAGTAGGCTACGAGCAGTACTTC,CASSESGVGYEQYF
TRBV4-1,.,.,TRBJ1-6,TGCGCCAGCAGCCAAGAGGATACGCGGTATAATTCACCCCTCCACTTT,CASSQEDTRYNSPLHF
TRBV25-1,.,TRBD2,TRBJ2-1,TGTGCCAGTTCTCAGGGTAGCGGGATGAATGAGCAGTTCTTC,CASSQGSGMNEQFF
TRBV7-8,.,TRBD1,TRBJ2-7,TGTGCCAGCAGCGACAGGGGGAACTACGAGCAGTACTTC,CASSDRGNYEQYF
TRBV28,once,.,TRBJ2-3,TGTGCCAGCACCTCTTACCTCACAGATACGCAGTATTTT,CASTSYLTDTQYF
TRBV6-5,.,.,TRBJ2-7,TGTGCCAGCAGTTACTCATGGAGTACCTACGAGCAGTACTTC,CASSYSWSTYEQYF
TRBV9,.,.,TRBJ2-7,TGTGCCAGCAGCGCGGGGACTTCGGGCTACGAGCAGTACTTC,CASSAGTSGYEQYF
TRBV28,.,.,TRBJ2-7,TGTGCCAGCTCAGACTACGAGCAGTACTTC,CASSDYEQYF
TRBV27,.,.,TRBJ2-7,TGTGCCAGCAGTTTTCAGCAAGGCTCCTACGAGCAGTACTTC,CASSFQQGSYEQYF
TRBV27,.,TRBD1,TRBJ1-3,TGTGCCAGCAGTCCTGGGACAGGGGGGGGAAACACCATATATTTT,CASSPGTGGGNTIYF
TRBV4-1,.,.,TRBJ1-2,TGCGCCAGCAGCCAAGATAACAGCCTCTATGGCTACACCTTC,CASSQDNSLYGYTF
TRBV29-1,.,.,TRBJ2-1,TGCAGCGTTGGGGGGGCGACCTACAATGAGCAGTTCTTC,CSVGGATYNEQFF
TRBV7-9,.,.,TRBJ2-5,TGTGCCAGCAGCTTTCCCCATGCGGGGCCCCTGTATGATACGGAGACCCAGTACTTC,CASSFPHAGPLYDTETQYF
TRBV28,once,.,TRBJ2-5,TGTGCCAGCAGTGAGGGGCCGGAGACCCAGTACTTC,CASSEGPETQYF
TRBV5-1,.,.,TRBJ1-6,TGCGCCAGCAGCTTGGTTATCAGGGCATCCTATAATTCACCCCTCCACTTT,CASSLVIRASYNSPLHF
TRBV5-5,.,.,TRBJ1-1,TGTGCCAGCAGCTTTCAGGGGAACACTGAAGCTTTCTTT,CASSFQGNTEAFF
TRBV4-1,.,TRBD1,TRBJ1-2,TGCGCCAGCAGCCAAGACAGGGGGGTCAACTATGGCTACACCTTC,CASSQDRGVNYGYTF
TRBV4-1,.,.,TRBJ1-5,TGCGCCAGCAGCCAAGGACAGGTGGTAGGGGAGCCCCAGCATTTT,CASSQGQVVGEPQHF
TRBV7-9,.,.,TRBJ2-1,TGTGCCAGCAGCTTAGTTTCGTACAATGAGCAGTTCTTC,CASSLVSYNEQFF
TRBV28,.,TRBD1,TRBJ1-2,TGTGCCAGCAGCCTTGACAGGGACTATGGCTACACCTTC,CASSLDRDYGYTF
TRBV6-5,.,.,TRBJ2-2,TGTGCCAGCAGTTTTTACGGCGGGGAGCTGTTTTTT,CASSFYGGELFF
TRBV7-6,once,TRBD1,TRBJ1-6,TGTGCCAGCAGCGAGACAGGGGGCGCCTACTCACCCCTCCACTTT,CASSETGGAYSPLHF
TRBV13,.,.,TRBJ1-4,TGTGCCAGCAGCCCTCCCGCGGAGGAAAAACTGTTTTTT,CASSPPAEEKLFF
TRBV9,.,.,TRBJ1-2,TGTGCCAGCAGCGTAGCTATTTCGGGGAACAGCGGCTACACCTTC,CASSVAISGNSGYTF
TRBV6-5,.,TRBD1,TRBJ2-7,TGTGCCAGCAGTTACTCGCGACAGGGCGGCCACGAGCAGTACTTC,CASSYSRQGGHEQYF
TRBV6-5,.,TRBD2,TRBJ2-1,TGTGCCAGCAGTTACGAGGCGGGAGGGCCTTACAATGAGCAGTTCTTC,CASSYEAGGPYNEQFF
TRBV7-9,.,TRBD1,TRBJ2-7,TGTGCCAGCAGCTTAGGAGAGGGACAGACAGCCTACGAGCAGTACTTC,CASSLGEGQTAYEQYF
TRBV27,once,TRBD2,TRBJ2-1,TGTGCCAGCAGTCCCCAGACTAGCGGGGGGAACAATGAGCAGTTCTTC,CASSPQTSGGNNEQFF
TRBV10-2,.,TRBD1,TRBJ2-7,TGCGCCAGCAGCGACCTGGGACAGGGAGGAGTGGAGCAGTACTTC,CASSDLGQGGVEQYF
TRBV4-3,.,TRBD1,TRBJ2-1,TGCGCCAGCAGCCAAGACAGGGGGCCCCTCAATGAGCAGTTCTTC,CASSQDRGPLNEQFF
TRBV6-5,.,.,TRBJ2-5,TGTGCCAGCAGTTACGGGGTAACGCCCCAAGAGACCCAGTACTTC,CASSYGVTPQETQYF
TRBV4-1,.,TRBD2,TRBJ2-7,TGCGCCAGCAGCCAAGTAGGGACGGGAGGGCCAGGGGAGCAGTACTTC,CASSQVGTGGPGEQYF
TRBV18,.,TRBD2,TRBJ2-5,TGTGCCAGCTCACCCAGTAGCGGGGGGCAAGAGACCCAGTACTTC,CASSPSSGGQETQYF
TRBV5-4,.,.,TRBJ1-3,TGTGCCAGCAGATTGGCCCCCTCTGGAAACACCATATATTTT,CASRLAPSGNTIYF
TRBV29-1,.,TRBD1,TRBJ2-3,TGCAGCGTTGAAGATTTTGGGACAGGAGAGGAAGATACGCAGTATTTT,CSVEDFGTGEEDTQYF
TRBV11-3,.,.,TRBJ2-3,TGTGCCAGCAGCTTGGGGGTTGCAGATACGCAGTATTTT,CASSLGVADTQYF
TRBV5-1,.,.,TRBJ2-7,TGCGCCAGCAGCTTGGCCTACCAGGGGTACTACGAGCAGTACTTC,CASSLAYQGYYEQYF
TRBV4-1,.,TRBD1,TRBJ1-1,TGCGCCAGCAGCCCCTTGACAGGGGAAGCTTTCTTT,CASSPLTGEAFF